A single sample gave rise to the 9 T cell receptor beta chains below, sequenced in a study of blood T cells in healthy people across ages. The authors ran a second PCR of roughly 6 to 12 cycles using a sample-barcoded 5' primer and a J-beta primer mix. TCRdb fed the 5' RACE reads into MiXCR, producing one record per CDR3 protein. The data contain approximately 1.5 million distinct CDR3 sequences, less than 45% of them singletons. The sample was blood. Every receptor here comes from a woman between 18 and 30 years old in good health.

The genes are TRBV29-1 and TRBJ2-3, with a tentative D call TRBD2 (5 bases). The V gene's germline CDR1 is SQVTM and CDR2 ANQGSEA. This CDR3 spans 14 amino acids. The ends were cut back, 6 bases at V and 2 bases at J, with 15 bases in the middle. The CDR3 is CSVGIGGSTDTQYF. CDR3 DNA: TGCAGCGTCGGGATCGGAGGTTCCACAGATACGCAGTATTTT.

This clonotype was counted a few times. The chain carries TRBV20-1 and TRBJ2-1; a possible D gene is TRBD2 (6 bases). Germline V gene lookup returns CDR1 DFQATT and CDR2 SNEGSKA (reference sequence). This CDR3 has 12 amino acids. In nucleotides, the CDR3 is TGCAGCCGGGGGTTGACCTACAATGAGCAGTTCTTC. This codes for CSRGLTYNEQFF.

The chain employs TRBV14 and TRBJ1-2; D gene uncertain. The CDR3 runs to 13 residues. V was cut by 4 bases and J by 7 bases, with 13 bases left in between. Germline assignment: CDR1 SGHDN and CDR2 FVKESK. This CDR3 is CASSLGRIRGYTF. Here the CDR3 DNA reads TGTGCCAGCAGCCTAGGGCGTATCCGTGGCTACACCTTC.

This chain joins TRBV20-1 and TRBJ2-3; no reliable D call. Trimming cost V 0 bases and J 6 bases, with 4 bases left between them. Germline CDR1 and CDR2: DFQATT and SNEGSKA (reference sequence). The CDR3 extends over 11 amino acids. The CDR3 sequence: CSARDYDTQYF. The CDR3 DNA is TGCAGTGCTAGAGATTACGATACGCAGTATTTT.

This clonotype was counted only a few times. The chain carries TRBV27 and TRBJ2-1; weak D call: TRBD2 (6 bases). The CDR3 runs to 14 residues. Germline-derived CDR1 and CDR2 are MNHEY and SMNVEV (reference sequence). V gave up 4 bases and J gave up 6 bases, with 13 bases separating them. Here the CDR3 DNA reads TGTGCCAGCAGTTGGGGCGGGGTAGGCAATGAGCAGTTCTTC. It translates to CASSWGGVGNEQFF.

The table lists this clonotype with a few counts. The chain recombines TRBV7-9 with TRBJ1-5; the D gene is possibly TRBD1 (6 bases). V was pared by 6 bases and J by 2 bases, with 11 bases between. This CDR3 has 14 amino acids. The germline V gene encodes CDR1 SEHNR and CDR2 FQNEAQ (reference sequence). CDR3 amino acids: CASRKTGGNQPQHF. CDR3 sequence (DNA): TGTGCCAGCAGGAAGACAGGAGGCAATCAGCCCCAGCATTTT. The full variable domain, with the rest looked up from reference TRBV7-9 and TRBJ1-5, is DTGVSQNPRHKITKRGQNVTFRCDPISEHNRLYWYRQTLGQGPEFLTYFQNEAQLEKSRLLSDRFSAERPKGSFSTLEIQRTEQGDSAMYLCASRKTGGNQPQHFGDGTRLSIL.

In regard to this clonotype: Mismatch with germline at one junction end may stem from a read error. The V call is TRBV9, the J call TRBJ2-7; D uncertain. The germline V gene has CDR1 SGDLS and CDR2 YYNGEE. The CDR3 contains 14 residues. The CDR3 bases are TGTGCCGGCAGCGTAGCTACGATGGGCTACGAGCAGTACTTC. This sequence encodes CAGSVATMGYEQYF. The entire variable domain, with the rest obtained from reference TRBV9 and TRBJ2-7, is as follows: DSGVTQTPKHLITATGQRVTLRCSPRSGDLSVYWYQQSLDQGLQFLIQYYNGEERAKGNILERFSAQQFPDLHSELNLSSLELGDSALYFCAGSVATMGYEQYFGPGTRLTVT.

The chain's CDR3 is CASSQAEQGSGANVLTF. CDR3 in DNA: TGCGCCAGCAGCCAAGCCGAACAGGGTTCTGGGGCCAACGTCCTGACTTTC. This chain links TRBV4-3 with TRBJ2-6, with D possibly matching TRBD1 (6 bases). This CDR3 region has 17 residues. In germline, CDR1 is LGHNA, CDR2 YSLEER. The germline V and J ends were trimmed by 1 base and 1 base, with 11 bases remaining between them.

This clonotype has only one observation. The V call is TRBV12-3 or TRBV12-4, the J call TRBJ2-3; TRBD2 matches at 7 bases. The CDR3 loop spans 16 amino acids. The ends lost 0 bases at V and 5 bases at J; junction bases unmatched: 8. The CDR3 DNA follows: TGTGCCAGCAGTTTAGCGTTCGGGGGGATGGGAGATACGCAGTATTTT. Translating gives CASSLAFGGMGDTQYF.